The rows below give T cell receptor beta chains drawn from one sample of a study of T cells in Graves' hyperthyroidism and ophthalmopathy. TCRdb re-called the multiplex PCR reads through MiXCR, storing one row per CDR3 protein. Among a few hundred thousand distinct CDR3 sequences listed, 15% to 20% were seen once. Sequencing input: blood. Source of these receptors: a woman aged 30 to 39 with Graves' ophthalmopathy. CDR3s include the opening cysteine and the closing phenylalanine or tryptophan. A D gene is named only where the DNA matches it firmly. Only some rows state a clone size, as once, few, many or a class for expanded clones.

clone_size,j_call,v_call,d_call,cdr3_nt,cdr3_aa
few,TRBJ2-1,TRBV18,TRBD1,TGTGCCAGCTCCCCCATATTAGGACAGGGGAGTAATGAGCAGTTCTTC,CASSPILGQGSNEQFF
many,TRBJ2-1,TRBV15,-,TGTGCCACCAGCTTTACCCCGGGAAATGAGCAGTTCTTC,CATSFTPGNEQFF
few,TRBJ2-2,TRBV27,-,TGTGCCAGCAGTCACGGGGTAGGCACCGGGGAGCTGTTTTTT,CASSHGVGTGELFF
-,TRBJ2-7,TRBV20-1,TRBD1,TGCAGTGCTAGAGCAATGGACAGGGGGCGCTCTTCCGAGCAGTACTTC,CSARAMDRGRSSEQYF
-,TRBJ2-3,TRBV27,-,TGTGCCAGCAGTTTTTTTTCTGTCGGGGGAGATACGCAGTATTTT,CASSFFSVGGDTQYF
many,TRBJ2-3,TRBV6-2/TRBV6-3,TRBD2,TGTGCCAGCAGTCACCCGGGACTAGCGGCCTCAGATACGCAGTATTTT,CASSHPGLAASDTQYF
many,TRBJ2-3,TRBV12-3/TRBV12-4,-,TGTGCCAGCCGACCTAGGACGGGTAATACAGATACGCAGTATTTT,CASRPRTGNTDTQYF
-,TRBJ2-4,TRBV28,-,TGTGCCAGCAGTTACCCTGGGTGGGAAACTTGGGACGGAATTACAGCCAAAAACATTCAGTACTTC,CASSYPGWETWDGITAKNIQYF
many,TRBJ2-1,TRBV20-1,-,TGCAGTGCTAGACCCAATGGGCCGTACAATGAGCAGTTCTTC,CSARPNGPYNEQFF
many,TRBJ1-2,TRBV20-1,-,TGCAGTGCTAGAGAAGGGCAGGACTATGGCTACACCTTC,CSAREGQDYGYTF
many,TRBJ2-7,TRBV6-1,-,TGTGCCAGCAGCCCCGGACCCCAGGGGGAGGACTACGAGCAGTACTTC,CASSPGPQGEDYEQYF
many,TRBJ1-2,TRBV28,-,TGTGCCAGCAGCTTCCCCAACGGGCGGGGACCCTATGGCTACACCTTC,CASSFPNGRGPYGYTF
few,TRBJ1-5,TRBV2,-,TGTGCCAGCAGCCCTCCCCCTGGGGTCAATCAGCCCCAGCATTTT,CASSPPPGVNQPQHF
many,TRBJ2-7,TRBV2,-,TGTGCCAGCAGCGGCGGGTTTCGGGTCGGCGAGCAGTACTTC,CASSGGFRVGEQYF
-,TRBJ1-4,TRBV30,-,TGTGCCTTCCGCAGGGGACCTAATGAAAAACTGTTTTTT,CAFRRGPNEKLFF
few,TRBJ1-6,TRBV6-1,-,TGTGCCAGCAGTGAGGGAGGCGGAGATAATTCACCCCTCCACTTT,CASSEGGGDNSPLHF
-,TRBJ2-1,TRBV5-1,-,TGCGCCAGCAGCTTGCACAGGGACAATGAGCAGTTCTTC,CASSLHRDNEQFF
many,TRBJ2-7,TRBV30,TRBD1,TGTGCCTGGAGGACAGGGGCGAACTCCTACGAGCAGTACTTC,CAWRTGANSYEQYF
many,TRBJ2-1,TRBV4-3,TRBD2,TGCGCCAGCAGCCAAGATACGGCTAGCGGGAGTGTCGATGAGCAGTTCTTC,CASSQDTASGSVDEQFF
-,TRBJ2-2,TRBV5-4,TRBD2,TGTGCCAGCAGCCCACCTAGCGGAACGAACACCGGGGAGCTGTTTTTT,CASSPPSGTNTGELFF
many,TRBJ2-7,TRBV6-2/TRBV6-3,-,TGTGCCAGCATAGGATCAGCATCCTACGAGCAGTACTTC,CASIGSASYEQYF
many,TRBJ1-2,TRBV30,-,TGTGCCTGGAAGGTACGGGTAGGCGGCTACACCTTC,CAWKVRVGGYTF
many,TRBJ1-1,TRBV3-1,-,TGTGCCAGCAGTCCTGAAGGTAGCACTGAAGCTTTCTTT,CASSPEGSTEAFF
many,TRBJ2-5,TRBV7-2,TRBD2,TGTGCCAGCAGCTTATGGTCGGGAGGGCCGGAGACCCAGTACTTC,CASSLWSGGPETQYF
-,TRBJ1-2,TRBV20-1,-,TGCAGTGCTAGTCAGGATCCGGAAGGCTACACCTTC,CSASQDPEGYTF
many,TRBJ2-1,TRBV4-3,-,TGCGCCAGCAGCCAAGAGTCACACAGGGACTATGAGCAGTTCTTC,CASSQESHRDYEQFF
many,TRBJ1-2,TRBV5-1,TRBD1,TGCGCCAGCAGCTTGGATTCGGCAGGGGGAGGCTACACCTTC,CASSLDSAGGGYTF
many,TRBJ2-3,TRBV12-3/TRBV12-4,-,TGTGCCAGCTTAGCGGCAGATACGCAGTATTTT,CASLAADTQYF
many,TRBJ1-4,TRBV3-1,-,TGTGCCAGCAGCACAGGGTACCTAGAAGCAAAACTGTTTTTT,CASSTGYLEAKLFF
many,TRBJ2-5,TRBV24-1,-,TGTGCCACCAGTGATTTGCAAGCGGAGACCCAGTACTTC,CATSDLQAETQYF
-,TRBJ2-5,TRBV29-1,-,TGCAGCGTAGCTACGTCAGAGACCCAGTACTTC,CSVATSETQYF
few,TRBJ2-3,TRBV9,-,TGTGCCAGCAGCGTAGGAATTCCCGATACGCAGTATTTT,CASSVGIPDTQYF